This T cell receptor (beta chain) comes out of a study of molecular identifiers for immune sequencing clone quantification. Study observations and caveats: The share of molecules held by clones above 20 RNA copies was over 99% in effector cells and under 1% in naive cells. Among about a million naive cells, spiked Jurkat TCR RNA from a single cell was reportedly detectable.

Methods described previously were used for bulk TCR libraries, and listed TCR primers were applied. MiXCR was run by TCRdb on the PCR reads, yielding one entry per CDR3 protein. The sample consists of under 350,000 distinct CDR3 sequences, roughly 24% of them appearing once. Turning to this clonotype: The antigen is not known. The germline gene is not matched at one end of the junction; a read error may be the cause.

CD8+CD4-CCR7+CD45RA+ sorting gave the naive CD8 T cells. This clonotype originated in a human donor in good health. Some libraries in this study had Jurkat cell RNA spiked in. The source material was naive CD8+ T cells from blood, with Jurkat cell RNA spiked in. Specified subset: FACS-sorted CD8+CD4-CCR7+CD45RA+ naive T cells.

CDR3 nucleotide sequence: TGTGCCTCCGGCGGGACTGGAGCTTTCTTT. This translates into CASGGTGAFF. The chain has TRBV30 and TRBJ1-1, with a tentative D call TRBD1 (5 bases). The germline CDR1 and CDR2 sequences are GTSNPN and SVGIG (reference sequence). The CDR3 totals 10 residues. Full variable domain (missing parts from reference TRBV30 and TRBJ1-1): SQTIHQWPATLVQPVGSPLSLECTVEGTSNPNLYWYRQAAGRGLQLLFYSVGIGQISSEVPQNLSASRPQDRQFILSSKKLLLSDSGFYLCASGGTGAFFGQGTRLTVV.